A selection of T cell receptor beta chains follows, all from one sample in a study of T-cell reconstitution after alpha-beta-depleted transplantation in children. A single record per CDR3 protein comes from TCRdb applying MiXCR to the PCR reads. The sample has hundreds of thousands of distinct CDR3 sequences, around 9.6% seen once; the top ten hold around 6.2%. The sample here was PBMCs from the stem cell graft donor, taken from the stem cell graft. The receptors stem from a human donor who donated a stem cell graft to a child with acute lymphoblastic leukemia. The CDR3 runs from the conserved cysteine through the conserved F or W. The D gene is left open where the match is weak. Only some rows state a clone size, as once, few, many or a class for expanded clones.

j_call d_call clone_size v_call cdr3_aa cdr3_nt
TRBJ1-1 NA many TRBV7-2 CASSPYPQGTEAFF TGTGCCAGCAGCCCTTACCCCCAGGGCACTGAAGCTTTCTTT
TRBJ2-7 NA NA TRBV29-1 CSVAVQAYEQYF TGCAGCGTTGCTGTACAGGCCTACGAGCAGTACTTC
TRBJ2-7 TRBD1 NA TRBV27 CASRTIRDRAYEQYF TGTGCCAGCAGGACCATCCGGGACAGGGCCTACGAGCAGTACTTC
TRBJ1-1 NA many TRBV7-6 CASSLPPLGPDTEAFF TGTGCCAGCAGCTTGCCCCCACTCGGCCCGGACACTGAAGCTTTCTTT
TRBJ2-1 NA few TRBV14 CASSQDFGVYEQFF TGTGCCAGCAGCCAAGATTTCGGGGTTTACGAGCAGTTCTTC
TRBJ2-4 NA NA TRBV5-6 CASSLGETRLAKNIQYF TGTGCCAGCAGCTTGGGGGAAACCAGACTAGCCAAAAACATTCAGTACTTC
TRBJ1-2 TRBD1 NA TRBV5-4 CASSSVGQPYGYTF TGTGCCAGCAGCTCAGTGGGACAGCCCTATGGCTACACCTTC
TRBJ1-1 NA few TRBV19 CASEPLGNTEAFF TGTGCCAGCGAGCCTCTTGGGAACACTGAAGCTTTCTTT
TRBJ2-2 NA many TRBV12-3/TRBV12-4 CASSLDSNTGELFF TGTGCCAGCAGTTTGGACAGTAACACCGGGGAGCTGTTTTTT
TRBJ2-3 TRBD2 NA TRBV7-2 CASSPPGGGPDTQYF TGTGCCAGCAGCCCCCCGGGGGGGGGACCAGATACGCAGTATTTT
TRBJ1-2 NA NA TRBV24-1 CATSDFGRSYGYTF TGTGCCACCAGTGATTTCGGCCGCAGCTATGGCTACACCTTC
TRBJ2-1 TRBD2 many TRBV5-1 CASSLSGGQGNEQFF TGCGCCAGCAGCTTGAGCGGGGGGCAGGGCAATGAGCAGTTCTTC
TRBJ1-6 TRBD1 NA TRBV5-1 CASRGTEDSPLHF TGCGCCAGCAGGGGGACAGAGGACTCACCCCTCCACTTT
TRBJ2-7 TRBD1 many TRBV18 CASSLSTGGGEQYF TGTGCCAGCTCACTATCGACAGGGGGCGGCGAGCAGTACTTC